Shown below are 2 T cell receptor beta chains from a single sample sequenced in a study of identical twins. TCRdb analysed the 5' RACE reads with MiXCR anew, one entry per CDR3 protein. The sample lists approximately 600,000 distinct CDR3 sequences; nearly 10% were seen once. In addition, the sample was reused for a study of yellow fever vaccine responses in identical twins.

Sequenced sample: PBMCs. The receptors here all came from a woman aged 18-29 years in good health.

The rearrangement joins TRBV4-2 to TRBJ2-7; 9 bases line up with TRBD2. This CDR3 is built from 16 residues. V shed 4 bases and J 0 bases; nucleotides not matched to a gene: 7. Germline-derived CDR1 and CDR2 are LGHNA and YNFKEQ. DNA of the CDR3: TGTGCCAGCAGCCGATTTAGCGGGGGCAGCTCCTACGAGCAGTACTTC. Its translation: CASSRFSGGSSYEQYF.

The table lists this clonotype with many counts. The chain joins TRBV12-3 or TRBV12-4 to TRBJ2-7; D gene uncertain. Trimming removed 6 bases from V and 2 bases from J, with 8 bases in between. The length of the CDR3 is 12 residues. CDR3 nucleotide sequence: TGTGCCAGCAGCCGATTGGCCTACGAGCAGTACTTC. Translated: CASSRLAYEQYF.